The next 6 T cell receptor beta chains were all read from a single sample in a study of shared clonotypes between healthy human individuals. Assay: immunoSEQ multiplex PCR; the TCRdb copy retains only in-frame clones and omits some. The repertoire includes 2 million to 2.5 million clones, approximately 95% of them detected once, and roughly 0.36% sits in the top ten. Sequenced input: naive CD4+ T cells from PBMCs. The sample's subset: CD45RA+ positively selected. These TCRs come from a man younger than 35 in good health. Some clones in this sample may be carry-over from other donors' samples.

The CDR3 sequence: CAWTHGFMNTEAFF. CDR3 coding DNA: TGTGCCTGGACCCACGGATTTATGAACACTGAAGCTTTCTTT. The V gene is TRBV30, the J gene TRBJ1-1, with D unclear. Deletions cut 4 bases from V and 0 bases from J, with 12 bases between. There are 14 residues in the CDR3. Germline-derived CDR1 and CDR2 are GTSNPN and SVGIG (reference sequence).

The V gene is TRBV2, the J gene TRBJ2-2; 15 positions match TRBD2. Germline V gene data show CDR1 as SNHLY and CDR2 as FYNNEI. The junction had 9 bases not matched to a gene; V was cut back by 6 bases and J by 4 bases. The CDR3 is 18 residues long. Here the CDR3 reads CASSGGLAGGPVTGELFF. The CDR3 coding sequence is TGTGCCAGCAGCGGAGGACTAGCGGGAGGGCCGGTCACCGGGGAGCTGTTTTTT.

V gene TRBV28 combines with J gene TRBJ2-7; 8 bases align to TRBD1. Per the germline V gene, CDR1 is MDHEN and CDR2 is SYDVKM. Trimming cost V 8 bases and J 2 bases; bases outside gene matches: 8. The CDR3 loop spans 14 amino acids. CDR3 amino acids: CASRALDRAYEQYF. In DNA, the CDR3 is TGTGCCAGCCGTGCTTTGGACAGGGCCTACGAGCAGTACTTC.

In its sample, this clone was seen a few times. This rearrangement joins TRBV10-3 to TRBJ1-1, with 11 bases aligning to TRBD1. CDR3 size: 13 residues. V shed 8 bases, J shed 4 bases, and the junction held 3 bases outside the gene matches. The germline V gene encodes CDR1 ENHRY and CDR2 SYGVKD. The CDR3 loop reads CAIGQGASTEAFF. The CDR3 DNA reads TGTGCCATCGGACAGGGGGCGAGCACTGAAGCTTTCTTT.

This chain links TRBV5-6 with TRBJ2-1, with TRBD1 identical over 9 bases. This CDR3 has 16 amino acids. Germline V CDR1 and CDR2: SGHDT, YYEEEE. V was pared by 4 bases and J by 5 bases, with 10 bases of the junction left unmatched. The CDR3 is CASSPTGTGNHNEQFF. CDR3 DNA sequence: TGTGCCAGCAGCCCGACGGGGACAGGGAACCACAATGAGCAGTTCTTC.

The gene calls are TRBV18 and TRBJ2-7; D perhaps matches TRBD2 (6 bases). CDR1 and CDR2 (germline): KGHSH, LQKENI. V shed 3 bases and J shed 5 bases, with 17 bases lying between them. The CDR3 has 15 residues. The CDR3 is CASSPVGGPGNEQYF. The DNA for the CDR3 is TGTGCCAGCTCACCGGTAGGAGGGCCAGGGAACGAGCAGTACTTC.